This passage covers 24 T cell receptor beta chains from one sample sequenced in a study of shared clonotypes between healthy human individuals. Assay used: immunoSEQ multiplex PCR; TCRdb lists only in-frame clones, some missing. The profile shows under 650,000 clones, less than 96% of them singletons. The sample consisted of naive CD4+ T cells sorted from blood. Subset here: CD45RA+ positively selected. The receptors come from a young woman in good health.

The genes are TRBV6-1 and TRBJ2-4; D tentatively fits TRBD1 or TRBD2 (5 bases each). The CDR3 length is 14 residues. Between the trimmed V and J ends, which lost 6 bases and 8 bases, there was a span of 17 bases. From germline, CDR1 is MNHNS and CDR2 SASEGT. The CDR3 sequence is CASRPRGVKDIQYF. The DNA for the CDR3 is TGTGCCAGCAGGCCCCGGGGCGTCAAGGACATTCAGTACTTC.

The gene calls are TRBV18 and TRBJ2-2; D tentatively reads TRBD1 or TRBD2 (5 bases each). V was cut by 2 bases and J by 6 bases, with 16 bases left in between. The CDR3 covers 16 residues. Per the germline V gene, CDR1 is KGHSH and CDR2 is LQKENI. The CDR3 DNA reads as TGTGCCAGCTCACCAGCCGGGACCACCAACGCCGGGGAGCTGTTTTTT. Translating gives CASSPAGTTNAGELFF.

This clone was observed once. The rearrangement uses TRBV11-2 and TRBJ1-1, with no clear D. In germline, CDR1 is SGHAT, CDR2 FQNNGV. This CDR3 spans 13 amino acids. V lost 4 bases and J 3 bases, leaving 9 bases between the germline ends. The CDR3 coding sequence is TGTGCCAGCAGCTCTACAATAGACACTGAAGCTTTCTTT. Protein: CASSSTIDTEAFF.

V usage is TRBV10-3 and J usage is TRBJ2-3; TRBD1 aligns across 12 bases. This CDR3 has 14 amino acids. V was clipped by 6 bases and J by 4 bases; unmatched bases: 2. Germline CDR1 reads ENHRY; CDR2 reads SYGVKD. CDR3 loop: CAISGTGGADTQYF. The CDR3 nucleotides are TGTGCCATCAGCGGGACAGGGGGCGCAGATACGCAGTATTTT.

The rearrangement uses TRBV5-1 and TRBJ2-7; D unresolved. The germline V gene encodes CDR1 SGHRS and CDR2 YFSETQ. This CDR3 is built from 13 residues. Trimming removed 7 bases at V and 0 bases at J, with 11 bases between. The CDR3, as DNA: TGCGCCAGCCGCGTGGTTAGCTCCTACGAGCAGTACTTC. Protein: CASRVVSSYEQYF.

The rearrangement joins TRBV5-6 to TRBJ2-3; no definite D call. This CDR3 region has 14 residues. The germline V gene has CDR1 SGHDT and CDR2 YYEEEE. V gave up 0 bases and J gave up 10 bases, with 15 bases separating them. Written as DNA, the CDR3 is TGTGCCAGCAGCTTGGCGGGCCCAGAGGTTTCGCAGTATTTT. Its protein product is CASSLAGPEVSQYF.

This clone was seen once. The rearrangement links TRBV2 to TRBJ1-6; the D gene is possibly TRBD1 (6 bases). Germline CDR1 SNHLY, CDR2 FYNNEI. The CDR3 consists of 16 residues. Trimming stripped 5 bases from V and 3 bases from J, with 14 bases between. As DNA, the CDR3 is TGTGCCAGCAGTTTGAGGACAGAGAACTATAATTCACCCCTCCACTTT. Its protein is CASSLRTENYNSPLHF.

A single count supports this clone. The chain has TRBV7-6 and TRBJ2-2, with D perhaps TRBD1 or TRBD2 (5 bases each). The germline CDR1 and CDR2 sequences are SGHVS and FNYEAQ. The CDR3 consists of 14 residues. The ends were cut back, 6 bases at V and 1 base at J, with 9 bases in the middle. The CDR3 protein is CASRTGRNTGELFF. DNA for the CDR3: TGTGCCAGCAGAACGGGACGGAACACCGGGGAGCTGTTTTTT.

The gene calls are TRBV5-1 and TRBJ1-4; 7 nucleotides line up with TRBD1. Trimming took 4 bases from V and 4 from J; bases not matched to a gene: 7. The CDR3 spans 15 residues. The germline CDR1 and CDR2 sequences are SGHRS and YFSETQ. As DNA, the CDR3 is TGCGCCAGCAGCCCCCTCACAGGGGATAATGAAAAACTGTTTTTT. This codes for CASSPLTGDNEKLFF.

The CDR3 here is CASSLARTSTDTQYF. The CDR3, as DNA: TGTGCCAGCAGCTTAGCGCGGACTAGCACAGATACGCAGTATTTT. The rearrangement joins TRBV7-9 to TRBJ2-3, with D possibly matching TRBD2 (5 bases). CDR3 size: 15 residues. The V end was cut by 0 bases, the J end by 0 bases, with 7 bases between. Germline CDR1 SEHNR, CDR2 FQNEAQ (reference sequence).

The gene calls are TRBV19 and TRBJ2-3; 7 bases align to TRBD2. The V segment lost 4 bases and the J segment 2 bases; nucleotides outside the gene matches: 9. The CDR3 contains 16 residues. In germline, CDR1 is LNHDA, CDR2 SQIVND (reference sequence). The CDR3 protein is CASSNFLAALTDTQYF. DNA for the CDR3: TGTGCCAGTAGTAATTTTCTAGCGGCCCTCACAGATACGCAGTATTTT.

This rearrangement joins TRBV29-1 to TRBJ2-3, with 8 bases fitting TRBD2. CDR1 is SQVTM and CDR2 is ANQGSEA in the germline V gene. V lost 1 base and J lost 4; bases outside the gene matches: 4. The CDR3 spans 14 residues. The CDR3 protein is CSVEGVAGSDTQYF. As DNA, the CDR3 is TGCAGCGTTGAAGGGGTAGCGGGATCAGATACGCAGTATTTT.

The table lists this clone with a count of one. The chain employs TRBV29-1 and TRBJ1-2; D might be TRBD1 (6 bases). Trimming removed 1 base from V and 2 bases from J, with 8 bases in between. The CDR3 length is 13 residues. Germline lookup yields CDR1 SQVTM and CDR2 ANQGSEA. The CDR3 sequence: CSVEGTVNYGYTF. CDR3 DNA sequence: TGCAGCGTTGAAGGGACAGTAAACTATGGCTACACCTTC.

V gene TRBV25-1 combines with J gene TRBJ2-2; D is unresolved. The CDR3 sequence is 13 residues long. Germline CDR1 MGHDK, CDR2 SYGVNS. The V gene lost 2 bases and the J gene lost 4 bases, with 5 bases spanning the gap. The CDR3 sequence: CASSETPTGELFF. The CDR3 region has the DNA TGTGCCAGCAGTGAAACCCCCACCGGGGAGCTGTTTTTT.

The gene calls are TRBV5-1 and TRBJ1-4; possibly TRBD1 for D (5 bases). CDR3 length: 14 residues. Trimming removed 0 bases at V and 5 bases at J, with 8 bases between. Germline values: CDR1 SGHRS, CDR2 YFSETQ. In nucleotides, the CDR3 is TGCGCCAGCAGCTTGGTTTCAGGGAATGAAAAACTGTTTTTT. It is translated as CASSLVSGNEKLFF.

The rearrangement uses TRBV2 and TRBJ1-1; D is undetermined. Germline CDR1 and CDR2: SNHLY and FYNNEI. The CDR3 contains 10 residues. V was clipped by 6 bases and J by 4 bases, with 3 bases between them. The CDR3 DNA is TGTGCCAGCAGGGGCACTGAAGCTTTCTTT. It specifies CASRGTEAFF.

This chain links TRBV4-1 with TRBJ2-6; 12 nucleotides line up with TRBD2. CDR3 length: 18 residues. The trim removed 2 bases at V and 0 bases at J, leaving 2 bases unmatched. Germline V CDR1 and CDR2: MGHRA, YSYEKL. The DNA of the CDR3 is TGCGCCAGCAGCCAATTGGGACTAGCGGGCTCTGGGGCCAACGTCCTGACTTTC. This gives the protein CASSQLGLAGSGANVLTF.

The J gene is TRBJ2-1, the V gene TRBV10-1; TRBD2 matches at 8 bases. The junction had 10 bases not matched to a gene; V was cut back by 4 bases and J by 2 bases. The length of the CDR3 is 17 residues. Looked up from germline, CDR1 is WNHNN and CDR2 is SYGVQD (reference sequence). In DNA, the CDR3 is TGCGCCAGCAGTGGTCACCGGGGGGGGAACCCCTACAATGAGCAGTTCTTC. The encoded protein is CASSGHRGGNPYNEQFF.

This chain uses TRBV7-9 with TRBJ1-1; 8 nucleotides line up with TRBD1. After removal of 5 bases from V and 5 bases from J, the junction contained 7 bases not matched to a gene. Germline assignment: CDR1 SEHNR and CDR2 FQNEAQ (reference sequence). This CDR3 is 14 amino acids long. The CDR3 protein is CASSEQGVETEAFF. CDR3 in DNA: TGTGCCAGCAGCGAACAGGGGGTAGAGACTGAAGCTTTCTTT.

The CDR3 region is CASSLGRARKQPQHF. In DNA form, the CDR3 reads TGTGCCAGCAGCTTAGGGAGGGCTCGTAAGCAGCCCCAGCATTTT. V usage is TRBV7-2 and J usage is TRBJ1-5; D not certain. V lost 1 base, J lost 7 bases, and 14 bases lay in between. The germline gives CDR1 SGHTA, CDR2 FQGNSA. CDR3 length: 15 residues.

The V call is TRBV2, the J call TRBJ1-4; the D gene is possibly TRBD1 (5 bases). V lost 5 bases, J lost 9 bases, and 19 bases lay in between. The CDR3 loop spans 15 amino acids. In germline, CDR1 is SNHLY, CDR2 FYNNEI. CDR3 sequence (DNA): TGTGCCAGCAGTCCAGGGTTGGGCGATGGGAAAAAACTGTTTTTT. Protein product: CASSPGLGDGKKLFF.

The rearrangement links TRBV29-1 to TRBJ1-1; TRBD1 might be the D (6 bases). Germline-derived CDR1 and CDR2 are SQVTM and ANQGSEA. Trimming removed 4 bases at V and 1 base at J, with 7 bases between. The CDR3 loop spans 12 amino acids. The CDR3: CSVVGGNTEAFF. Written as DNA, the CDR3 is TGCAGCGTTGTAGGGGGGAACACTGAAGCTTTCTTT.

This chain uses TRBV18 with TRBJ2-5; D is possibly TRBD1 (5 bases). The CDR3 extends over 14 amino acids. Trimming left V 6 bases short and J 2 bases short, with 13 bases between. Germline CDR1 reads KGHSH; CDR2 reads LQKENI. CDR3 in amino acids: CASSQGFLQETQYF. CDR3 DNA sequence: TGTGCCAGCTCCCAGGGTTTTTTACAAGAGACCCAGTACTTC.

This sequence joins TRBV7-8 and TRBJ2-3; possibly TRBD2 for D (6 bases). Germline V gene sequence: CDR1 SGHVS, CDR2 FQNEAQ. The ends were cut back, 5 bases at V and 4 bases at J, with 19 bases in the middle. This CDR3 spans 16 amino acids. CDR3 bases: TGTGCCAGCAGCCGGAAGAGGTTCCCGGGGGCAGATACGCAGTATTTT. Translation gives CASSRKRFPGADTQYF.